This T cell receptor beta chain was recovered during a study of early stage breast cancer tumors. Study-level results: Comparing each tissue with blood distinguished tumor from normal in about 90% of the 16 patients. Enriched TCRB sequences shared across patients were mostly commonly generated sequences.

Libraries were prepared by immunoSEQ multiplex PCR; TCRdb keeps only in-frame clonotypes and omits some of them. The sample lists tens of thousands of clones; roughly 77% were seen once. About this clone itself: Its antigen is not known.

The origin of this receptor is a person aged 40 to 49 with breast cancer. Sequences were obtained from blood.

CDR3 amino acids: CASSSPGQGAGKLFF. The CDR3 DNA is TGTGCCAGCTCGTCGCCGGGACAGGGGGCGGGAAAACTGTTTTTT. The V gene is TRBV18, the J gene TRBJ1-4; 12 nucleotides match TRBD1. The CDR3 spans 15 residues. V shed 6 bases, J shed 10 bases, and the junction held 9 bases outside the gene matches. The V gene's germline CDR1 is KGHSH and CDR2 LQKENI. Full variable domain (missing parts from reference TRBV18 and TRBJ1-4): NAGVMQNPRHLVRRRGQEARLRCSPMKGHSHVYWYRQLPEEGLKFMVYLQKENIIDESGMPKERFSAEFPKEGPSILRIQQVVRGDSAAYFCASSSPGQGAGKLFFGSGTQLSVL.